The 26 T cell receptor beta chains listed next were all sequenced from one sample in a study of blood T cell repertoires in COVID-19. Clones were sequenced by immunoSEQ multiplex PCR, and TCRdb holds only the in-frame ones, with some missing. The table records some 300,000 clones, 89% of them present only once. The sample consisted of PBMCs or T cells enriched from blood (not recorded which). The receptors come from a woman between 50 and 59 years old who had been exposed to COVID-19.

The V and J genes are TRBV7-9 and TRBJ1-1; tentatively, D is TRBD1 (6 bases). Trimming pared 1 base from V and 8 bases from J, leaving 11 bases between. Germline loops: CDR1 SEHNR, CDR2 FQNEAQ (reference sequence). The CDR3 is 13 residues long. This chain's CDR3 is CASSLDRVTEAFF. CDR3 nucleotides: TGTGCCAGCAGCTTAGACAGGGTCACCGAAGCTTTCTTT.

The chain is built from TRBV3-1 (or the pseudogene TRBV3-2) and TRBJ2-3; D gene unclear. In germline, CDR1 is LGHDT, CDR2 YNNKEL (reference sequence). The CDR3 is 15 amino acids. Trimming cost V 0 bases and J 0 bases, with 7 bases left between them. The CDR3 DNA reads as TGTGCCAGCAGCCAAGACTTCACTAGCACAGATACGCAGTATTTT. Protein: CASSQDFTSTDTQYF.

CDR3 in DNA: TGCGCCAGCAGCCCCACCGACAGGACTAGCTACAATGAGCAGTTCTTC. This sequence encodes CASSPTDRTSYNEQFF. The chain recombines TRBV5-1 with TRBJ2-1; a weak D match, TRBD2 (7 bases). Germline assignment: CDR1 SGHRS and CDR2 YFSETQ. The CDR3 runs 16 residues. The ends were cut back, 4 bases at V and 3 bases at J, with 17 bases in the middle.

This chain uses TRBV6-5 with TRBJ1-5; TRBD1 matches at 9 bases. There are 14 residues in the CDR3. V lost 6 bases to trimming and J lost 7 bases; unmatched junction nucleotides: 7. Per germline, CDR1 MNHEY and CDR2 SVGAGI. This CDR3 is CASRGQGTSQPQHF. The CDR3 coding sequence is TGTGCCAGCAGGGGACAGGGCACGAGCCAGCCCCAGCATTTT.

The V and J genes are TRBV11-2 and TRBJ2-7; D is possibly TRBD2 (5 bases). V shed 4 bases and J shed 5 bases, with 21 bases lying between them. The CDR3 consists of 16 residues. Germline CDR1 is SGHAT and CDR2 is FQNNGV. In DNA form, the CDR3 reads TGTGCCAGCAGCTCCCCAACCGGGTTCGGAGGCCACGAGCAGTACTTC. It yields the protein CASSSPTGFGGHEQYF.

This chain links TRBV5-4 with TRBJ1-2, with D tentatively TRBD1 (5 bases). The V gene lost 0 bases and the J gene lost 5 bases, with 11 bases spanning the gap. Germline CDR1 is SGHNT and CDR2 is YYREEE (reference sequence). The CDR3 contains 14 residues. This chain's CDR3 is CASSLEGISYGYTF. CDR3 coding DNA: TGTGCCAGCAGCTTGGAGGGGATCAGTTATGGCTACACCTTC.

The chain links TRBV9 to TRBJ2-3; 8 nucleotides line up with TRBD2. V trimming: 3 bases; J trimming: 4 bases; junction bases outside the gene matches: 10. The CDR3 contains 16 residues. Germline CDR1 SGDLS, CDR2 YYNGEE. Written as DNA, the CDR3 is TGTGCCAGCAGCGCCGCCTTAGCGGGGAACTCAGATACGCAGTATTTT. This gives the protein CASSAALAGNSDTQYF.

The chain combines TRBV4-1 with TRBJ1-1; D is unclear. V dropped 0 bases and J dropped 5 bases, with 4 bases sitting between them. This CDR3 has 12 residues. Germline lookup yields CDR1 MGHRA and CDR2 YSYEKL. CDR3 amino acids: CASSQDRTEAFF. The CDR3 region has the DNA TGCGCCAGCAGCCAAGATAGAACTGAAGCTTTCTTT.

The V and J genes are TRBV2 and TRBJ1-1, with a possible D match to TRBD1 (6 bases). Trimming took off 3 bases at V and 1 base at J, with 9 bases between the two ends. Germline V gene sequence: CDR1 SNHLY, CDR2 FYNNEI. The CDR3 totals 14 residues. The CDR3 region is CASSEGAANTEAFF. CDR3 DNA sequence: TGTGCCAGCAGTGAGGGGGCTGCGAACACTGAAGCTTTCTTT.

The chain has TRBV5-6 and TRBJ2-1; D remains unclear. This CDR3 spans 12 amino acids. V shed 4 bases and J shed 5 bases, with 7 bases lying between them. Germline CDR1 reads SGHDT; CDR2 reads YYEEEE. The CDR3 loop is CASSLLDNEQFF. The CDR3 DNA sequence: TGTGCCAGCAGCCTCTTAGACAATGAGCAGTTCTTC.

The chain recombines TRBV7-9 with TRBJ2-3; 7 positions agree with TRBD2. The germline CDR1 and CDR2 sequences are SEHNR and FQNEAQ (reference sequence). V lost 6 bases, J lost 4 bases, and 16 bases stayed unmatched. The CDR3 spans 17 residues. This CDR3 is CASRLARTSGWADTQYF. In DNA form, the CDR3 reads TGTGCCAGCAGACTTGCCCGGACTAGTGGATGGGCAGATACGCAGTATTTT.

The rearrangement uses TRBV7-2 and TRBJ1-3, with a weak D call TRBD1 (6 bases). The CDR3 runs to 15 residues. Germline V gene lookup returns CDR1 SGHTA and CDR2 FQGNSA. Trimming removed 6 bases from V and 0 bases from J, with 12 bases in between. CDR3 DNA: TGTGCCAGCAGACGCACAGGGTACTCTGGAAACACCATATATTTT. Protein: CASRRTGYSGNTIYF.

This sequence joins TRBV19 and TRBJ2-2; D uncertain. V lost 3 bases and J 6 bases, leaving 14 bases between the germline ends. The CDR3 length is 15 residues. Germline V gene lookup returns CDR1 LNHDA and CDR2 SQIVND (reference sequence). CDR3 in amino acids: CASSMWHLNPGELFF. For the CDR3, the DNA is TGTGCCAGTAGTATGTGGCACCTTAATCCCGGGGAGCTGTTTTTT.

The chain uses TRBV11-2 and TRBJ2-4; 9 bases fit TRBD1. With 5 bases clipped from V and 2 bases from J, the junction kept 10 bases outside the gene matches. Looked up from germline, CDR1 is SGHAT and CDR2 is FQNNGV. The CDR3 is 17 amino acids. The CDR3 loop is CASSLNTGGETKNIQYF. CDR3 sequence (DNA): TGTGCCAGCAGCCTTAATACAGGGGGCGAAACCAAAAACATTCAGTACTTC.

The chain carries TRBV3-1 (or the pseudogene TRBV3-2) and TRBJ2-1, with 7 bases lining up with TRBD2. From germline, CDR1 is LGHDT and CDR2 YNNKEL (reference sequence). CDR3 size: 18 residues. J gave up 5 bases and V 2 bases, and 15 bases lay outside the gene matches. This chain's CDR3 is CASSQSGGSARRHNEQFF. The DNA for the CDR3 is TGTGCCAGCAGCCAATCCGGGGGGTCCGCAAGACGTCACAATGAGCAGTTCTTC.

This clone was observed once. The junction departs from germline at one end; a sequencing error may be responsible. The chain uses TRBV19 and TRBJ2-2, with 7 bases that match TRBD1. The length of the CDR3 is 15 residues. Germline V gene sequence: CDR1 LNHDA, CDR2 SQIVND (reference sequence). DNA for the CDR3: TGTGCCAGTAGTTTAGACAGGGCTGGGCCCGGGGAGCTGTTTTTT. It encodes CASSLDRAGPGELFF.

The chain combines TRBV29-1 with TRBJ2-3; D gene uncertain. The ends were cut back, 4 bases at V and 4 bases at J, with 12 bases in the middle. The CDR3 consists of 13 residues. Per germline, CDR1 SQVTM and CDR2 ANQGSEA. CDR3 in DNA: TGCAGCGTTGTTTCTCGTCTCGCAGATACGCAGTATTTT. This encodes CSVVSRLADTQYF.

This clone was observed a few times. The chain links TRBV5-6 to TRBJ1-1; tentatively, D is TRBD1 (5 bases). The germline V gene has CDR1 SGHDT and CDR2 YYEEEE. The V and J ends lost 1 base and 2 bases respectively, with 9 bases between them. CDR3 size: 14 residues. This chain's CDR3 is CASSLRGTNTEAFF. The DNA for the CDR3 is TGTGCCAGCAGCTTGCGGGGGACCAACACTGAAGCTTTCTTT. Full variable domain (outside the CDR3, taken from reference TRBV5-6 and TRBJ1-1): DAGVTQSPTHLIKTRGQQVTLRCSPKSGHDTVSWYQQALGQGPQFIFQYYEEEERQRGNFPDRFSGHQFPNYSSELNVNALLLGDSALYLCASSLRGTNTEAFFGQGTRLTVV.

Worth noting for this clone: Other DNA sequences of this sample code for an identical CDR3. The J gene is TRBJ2-5, the V gene TRBV20-1; D gene unclear. CDR1 and CDR2 (germline): DFQATT, SNEGSKA (reference sequence). The CDR3 runs to 11 residues. V was shortened by 1 base and J by 5 bases, with 5 bases between the two germline ends. Here the CDR3 reads CSARVRETQYF. CDR3 DNA: TGCAGTGCTAGAGTCAGGGAGACCCAGTACTTC.

The chain combines TRBV27 with TRBJ1-6; 8 bases map to TRBD1. CDR3 length equals 15 residues. V lost 6 bases to trimming and J lost 7 bases; unmatched junction nucleotides: 8. Germline CDR1 is MNHEY and CDR2 is SMNVEV (reference sequence). CDR3 bases: TGTGCCAGCAGGCCCGGGGACAGGCAGAATTCACCCCTCCACTTT. The encoded protein is CASRPGDRQNSPLHF.

The gene calls are TRBV25-1 and TRBJ1-2; 9 bases are shared with TRBD1. Per the germline V gene, CDR1 is MGHDK and CDR2 is SYGVNS. The CDR3 totals 15 residues. Trimming cost V 6 bases and J 3 bases; bases outside gene matches: 8. The CDR3 spells CASSAGTGWDYGYTF. Here the CDR3 DNA reads TGTGCCAGCAGCGCAGGGACAGGGTGGGACTATGGCTACACCTTC.

The V and J genes are TRBV24-1 and TRBJ2-6; no clear D. This CDR3 has 16 residues. With 4 bases removed from V and 2 bases from J, the gap between germline ends came to 11 bases. Germline V lookup: CDR1 KGHDR, CDR2 SFDVKD. CDR3 sequence (DNA): TGTGCCACCAGTGACCCCCTTCGTCCTGGGGCCAACGTCCTGACTTTC. Its translation is CATSDPLRPGANVLTF.

In its sample, this clone was seen a few times. V is TRBV28 and J is TRBJ1-5; 10 bases line up with TRBD1. V lost 5 bases to trimming and J lost 4 bases; unmatched junction nucleotides: 11. The CDR3 covers 17 residues. Per germline, CDR1 MDHEN and CDR2 SYDVKM. CDR3 loop: CASSPLKTGGGNQPQHF. The CDR3 bases are TGTGCCAGCAGTCCCCTCAAGACAGGGGGCGGTAATCAGCCCCAGCATTTT.

The chain uses TRBV3-1 (or the pseudogene TRBV3-2) and TRBJ1-1; 7 bases are a match to TRBD1. Germline V gives CDR1 LGHDT, CDR2 YNNKEL (reference sequence). This CDR3 region has 14 residues. The junction had 5 bases not matched to a gene; V was cut back by 3 bases and J by 4 bases. The CDR3 sequence is CASSHTTGSTEAFF. CDR3 sequence (DNA): TGTGCCAGCAGCCATACGACAGGGAGCACTGAAGCTTTCTTT.

The chain links TRBV28 to TRBJ1-1, with TRBD1 identical over 9 bases. CDR1 is MDHEN, CDR2 SYDVKM, per germline. With 5 bases clipped from V and 8 bases from J, the junction kept 12 bases outside the gene matches. This CDR3 is 15 amino acids long. The CDR3 reads CASSAWTGAADEAFF. The CDR3 nucleotides read TGTGCCAGCAGTGCCTGGACAGGGGCCGCAGACGAAGCTTTCTTT.

The chain is built from TRBV11-2 and TRBJ1-4, with D tentatively TRBD1 (6 bases). The CDR3 has 16 residues. The germline CDR1 and CDR2 sequences are SGHAT and FQNNGV. V lost 3 bases and J lost 3, with 14 bases in between. In nucleotides, the CDR3 is TGTGCCAGCAGCTTCCTTGGGAGGGGGGCTAATGAAAAACTGTTTTTT. The encoded protein is CASSFLGRGANEKLFF.